The 18 T cell receptor beta chains listed next were all sequenced from one sample in a study of early T cells in non-severe SARS-CoV-2 infection. One entry per CDR3 protein results from TCRdb running MiXCR on the 5' RACE reads. The data contain under 85,000 distinct CDR3 sequences, about 5% of them singletons. Sequencing was performed on whole blood, taken at baseline. The origin of the receptors is an adult who was a healthcare worker with PCR-confirmed SARS-CoV-2 infection or an uninfected control (not recorded which).

This clonotype occurred many times. The gene calls are TRBV24-1 and TRBJ2-1; TRBD2 matches 10 bases. Trimming cost V 9 bases and J 8 bases; bases outside gene matches: 12. The CDR3 loop spans 15 amino acids. Germline CDR1 and CDR2: KGHDR and SFDVKD. The CDR3 loop is CATSGVAGGLDEQFF. The CDR3 nucleotides are TGTGCCACCTCGGGGGTAGCGGGAGGCCTTGATGAGCAGTTCTTC.

This clonotype was counted many times. The chain recombines TRBV20-1 with TRBJ2-5; the D gene is possibly TRBD1 (5 bases). V lost 3 bases, J lost 0 bases, and 11 bases lay in between. The length of the CDR3 is 14 residues. CDR1 and CDR2 from the germline V gene are DFQATT and SNEGSKA (reference sequence). The chain's CDR3 is CSASPRVHQETQYF. The CDR3 DNA reads as TGCAGTGCTAGCCCCAGGGTACACCAAGAGACCCAGTACTTC.

Many counts were recorded for this clonotype. The chain has TRBV7-8 and TRBJ2-3, with D perhaps matching TRBD2 (7 bases). V dropped 5 bases and J dropped 4 bases, with 10 bases sitting between them. Germline V gene sequence: CDR1 SGHVS, CDR2 FQNEAQ. The length of the CDR3 is 13 residues. The CDR3 DNA reads as TGTGCCAGCAGCGAGGGGGGGGCAGATACGCAGTATTTT. It encodes CASSEGGADTQYF.

At least ten counts were recorded for this clonotype. The chain is built from TRBV7-2 and TRBJ2-5; D ambiguous. CDR3 length: 11 residues. The ends were cut back, 5 bases at V and 3 bases at J, with 4 bases in the middle. From germline, CDR1 is SGHTA and CDR2 FQGNSA. The CDR3: CASSQKETQYF. In DNA, the CDR3 is TGTGCCAGCAGCCAAAAAGAGACCCAGTACTTC.

This clonotype appeared many times. The chain couples TRBV30 to TRBJ2-1; D is possibly TRBD2 (5 bases). CDR3 size: 16 residues. Germline V gene sequence: CDR1 GTSNPN, CDR2 SVGIG (reference sequence). V gave up 0 bases and J gave up 5 bases, with 17 bases separating them. The CDR3 DNA reads as TGTGCCTGGAGTGTACAAGCGCGGAGGTTTAACAATGAGCAGTTCTTC. It codes for CAWSVQARRFNNEQFF.

Only a few counts were recorded for this clonotype. CDR3 in DNA: TGTGCCAGCAGTTTGGTCCCCGGGCCCCTCCACTTT. Its protein is CASSLVPGPLHF. This rearrangement joins TRBV12-3 or TRBV12-4 to TRBJ1-6; D unresolved. V gave up 3 bases and J gave up 13 bases, with 10 bases separating them. The CDR3 contains 12 residues.

This clonotype was recorded a few times. The rearrangement links TRBV12-3 or TRBV12-4 to TRBJ2-7; weak D call: TRBD2 (5 bases). V was pared by 3 bases and J by 4 bases, with 13 bases between. The CDR3 runs 14 residues. Here the CDR3 DNA reads TGTGCCAGCAGTTTCCTTGGACTTGGATACGAGCAGTACTTC. It encodes CASSFLGLGYEQYF.

The J gene is TRBJ2-3, the V gene TRBV20-1; a weak D match, TRBD2 (5 bases). V gave up 5 bases and J gave up 4 bases, with 13 bases separating them. The CDR3 runs 13 residues. In germline, CDR1 is DFQATT, CDR2 SNEGSKA (reference sequence). CDR3: CSAAVLAADTQYF. CDR3 sequence (DNA): TGCAGTGCTGCGGTCCTAGCCGCAGATACGCAGTATTTT.

Many counts were recorded for this clonotype. This rearrangement joins TRBV6-5 to TRBJ1-2; D unresolved. V lost 0 bases and J lost 8, with 10 bases in between. The germline V gene encodes CDR1 MNHEY and CDR2 SVGAGI. The CDR3 length is 13 residues. The CDR3 DNA reads TGTGCCAGCAGTTACTCCCCCCAGGACGGCTACACCTTC. Translating it yields CASSYSPQDGYTF.

This clonotype showed up many times. The rearrangement joins TRBV9 to TRBJ2-1; TRBD2 aligns across 7 bases. The CDR3 is 14 amino acids. Losses at the gene ends were 3 bases for V and 7 bases for J; bases not matched to a gene: 7. Germline V gene lookup returns CDR1 SGDLS and CDR2 YYNGEE. The CDR3 sequence is CASSGGDYFNEQFF. Here the CDR3 DNA reads TGTGCCAGCAGCGGTGGGGACTACTTTAATGAGCAGTTCTTC.

In this sample, this clonotype turned up many times. DNA for the CDR3: TGCAGTGCTACGGGCGAGGAGGGGGTACCCACAGATACGCAGTATTTT. Encoded protein: CSATGEEGVPTDTQYF. The J gene is TRBJ2-3, the V gene TRBV20-1; D is tentatively TRBD1 or TRBD2 (6 bases each). The germline V and J ends were trimmed by 4 bases and 2 bases, with 19 bases remaining between them. Germline V gene lookup returns CDR1 DFQATT and CDR2 SNEGSKA (reference sequence). The CDR3 extends over 16 amino acids.

This clonotype was seen ten or more times. This rearrangement joins TRBV30 to TRBJ2-1, with TRBD1 identical over 9 bases. CDR1 and CDR2 from the germline V gene are GTSNPN and SVGIG (reference sequence). The CDR3 spans 15 residues. Unmatched junction bases numbered 8, after V lost 2 bases and J lost 6 bases. The CDR3 sequence is CAWSRQDRGFNEQFF. The CDR3 nucleotides read TGTGCCTGGAGTAGACAGGACAGGGGATTCAATGAGCAGTTCTTC.

The table lists this clonotype with many counts. The V call is TRBV12-3 or TRBV12-4, the J call TRBJ1-1, with TRBD1 matching over 8 bases. The CDR3 covers 13 residues. V was clipped by 9 bases and J by 4 bases; unmatched bases: 7. DNA of the CDR3: TGTGCCAGTTCACAGGGGGGATTCACTGAAGCTTTCTTT. Translation: CASSQGGFTEAFF.

This clonotype was recorded at least ten times. V gene TRBV28 combines with J gene TRBJ2-7; D remains ambiguous. V was pared by 6 bases and J by 2 bases, with 17 bases between. Germline loops: CDR1 MDHEN, CDR2 SYDVKM. The CDR3 runs to 15 residues. The CDR3 DNA is TGTGCCAGCAGCCCCATATCAAGAAGTACCTACGAGCAGTACTTC. Translating it yields CASSPISRSTYEQYF. Full variable domain (remainder filled in from reference TRBV28 and TRBJ2-7): DVKVTQSSRYLVKRTGEKVFLECVQDMDHENMFWYRQDPGLGLRLIYFSYDVKMKEKGDIPEGYSVSREKKERFSLILESASTNQTSMYLCASSPISRSTYEQYFGPGTRLTVT.

This clonotype was observed many times. The chain combines TRBV7-6 with TRBJ2-2, with D perhaps TRBD1 (7 bases). Looked up from germline, CDR1 is SGHVS and CDR2 is FNYEAQ. The CDR3 is 17 amino acids. V was shortened by 0 bases and J by 2 bases, with 13 bases between the two germline ends. The CDR3 nucleotides are TGTGCCAGCAGCTTAGCGGAGGGACAGCCAAACACCGGGGAGCTGTTTTTT. Translation: CASSLAEGQPNTGELFF.

This clonotype has a count of ten or more. The J gene is TRBJ2-3, the V gene TRBV27, with D unresolved. The CDR3 consists of 12 residues. Germline CDR1 is MNHEY and CDR2 is SMNVEV (reference sequence). Between the trimmed V and J ends, which lost 3 bases and 6 bases, there was a span of 7 bases. Here the CDR3 reads CASSFVSDTQYF. The CDR3 DNA reads TGTGCCAGCAGTTTTGTGTCCGATACGCAGTATTTT.

Only a few counts were recorded for this clonotype. The rearrangement joins TRBV11-2 to TRBJ1-2; 7 positions agree with TRBD1. Germline V lookup: CDR1 SGHAT, CDR2 FQNNGV. The CDR3 sequence is 13 residues long. Losses at the gene ends were 5 bases for V and 13 bases for J; bases not matched to a gene: 13. DNA for the CDR3: TGTGCCAGCAGCGCACAGGACAGGTCGAGCGGCACCTTC. Its translation: CASSAQDRSSGTF.

The CDR3 coding sequence is TGCAGTGCTAGCGTCCAGGGGGAGAGTAATCAGCCCCAGCATTTT. It specifies CSASVQGESNQPQHF. This chain uses TRBV20-1 with TRBJ1-5, with 7 bases fitting TRBD1. CDR3 size: 15 residues. The V gene end was trimmed by 3 bases and the J gene end by 4 bases; junction bases not matched to a gene: 9. CDR1 and CDR2 (germline): DFQATT, SNEGSKA (reference sequence).